The T cell receptor (beta chain) described here comes from a study of monozygotic twins with cystic fibrosis. General observations from the study: Co-twins had the most similar V usage for 13 of 16 pairs, J for 8. Clonality was generally low (median approximately 0.0088), higher in the most severe patients.

The method was immunoSEQ multiplex PCR; TCRdb's version includes in-frame clones alone and lacks a portion of them. The sample includes 12,000 to 15,000 clones, 85% of them seen just once. Worth noting for this clone: No antigen is known for it.

The clonotype was recovered from a boy younger than 18 with cystic fibrosis. The sample taken for sequencing was blood.

CDR3 sequence: CASSGDSLNQPQHF. DNA of the CDR3: TGTGCCAGTAGTGGGGACAGCTTAAATCAGCCCCAGCATTTT. The chain uses TRBV19 and TRBJ1-5; 7 nucleotides match TRBD1. CDR3 length: 14 residues. The trim removed 5 bases at V and 4 bases at J, leaving 5 bases unmatched. CDR1 is LNHDA and CDR2 is SQIVND in the germline V gene (reference sequence).